This TCR beta chain appears in the sequencing data of a study of blood T cell repertoires in COVID-19. Background on the study: Material from acute and convalescent COVID-19 was sourced from the United States, Italy and Spain. T cells, B-cell-depleted T cells, or PBMCs provided the cDNA or gDNA that served as material.

As originally analysed: Scientists estimated how many nucleated cells there were by amplifying reference gene primers. TCRdb keeps only in-frame clones here, not all; method: immunoSEQ multiplex PCR. The DNA was the basis for D and trimming; V, J and clone size are from that table. Of 250,000 or so clones in the sample, around 80% were seen once. This receptor was obtained from a man in his 60s with acute or convalescent COVID-19. The specimen was peripheral blood.

In DNA, the CDR3 is TGCGCCAGCAGCTTGGGGCAGGGGGTCGGCGAGCAGTACTTC. As protein: CASSLGQGVGEQYF. The chain has TRBV5-1 and TRBJ2-7, with 7 positions matching TRBD1. The CDR3 has 14 amino acids. Germline-derived CDR1 and CDR2 are SGHRS and YFSETQ. Losses at the gene ends were 0 bases for V and 6 bases for J; bases not matched to a gene: 6.